Detailed here is one T cell receptor (beta chain). This sample was taken from a study of cytomegalovirus exposure and HLA in healthy donors. The PCR employed 60 Vbeta primers together with 13 Jbeta primers. Data came from immunoSEQ multiplex PCR; TCRdb stores just in-frame clones and leaves some out. Of 150,000 to 200,000 clones listed, around 81% are singletons. Germline CDR1 and CDR2: KGHSH and LQKENI. V lost 6 bases and J 2 bases, leaving 13 bases between the germline ends. This CDR3 has 14 residues. The gene calls are TRBV18 and TRBJ2-5; perhaps TRBD1 as D (6 bases). Input material: PBMCs. The TCR sequence derives from a woman younger than 30 in good health and CMV-seropositive. As DNA, the CDR3 is TGTGCCAGCTCGTTCGGGACATTACAAGAGACCCAGTACTTC. This encodes CASSFGTLQETQYF.